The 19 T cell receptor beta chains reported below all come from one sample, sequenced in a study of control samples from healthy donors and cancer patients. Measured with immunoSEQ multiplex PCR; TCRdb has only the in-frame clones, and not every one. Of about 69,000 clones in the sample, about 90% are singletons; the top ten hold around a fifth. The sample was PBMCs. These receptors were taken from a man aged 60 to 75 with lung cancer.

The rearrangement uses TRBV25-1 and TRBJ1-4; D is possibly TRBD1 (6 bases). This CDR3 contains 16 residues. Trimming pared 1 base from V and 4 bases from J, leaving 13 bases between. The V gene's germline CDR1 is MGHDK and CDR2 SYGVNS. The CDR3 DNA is TGTGCCAGCAGTGAATTGGGCAGGGGCCGTAATGAAAAACTGTTTTTT. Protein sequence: CASSELGRGRNEKLFF. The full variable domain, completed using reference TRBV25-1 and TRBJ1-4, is EADIYQTPRYLVIGTGKKITLECSQTMGHDKMYWYQQDPGMELHLIHYSYGVNSTEKGDLSSESTVSRIRTEHFPLTLESARPSHTSQYLCASSELGRGRNEKLFFGSGTQLSVL.

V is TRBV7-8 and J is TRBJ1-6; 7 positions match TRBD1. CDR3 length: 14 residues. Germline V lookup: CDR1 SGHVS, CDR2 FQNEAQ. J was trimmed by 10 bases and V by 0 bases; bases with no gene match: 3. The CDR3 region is CASSLATGLSPLHF. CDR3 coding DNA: TGTGCCAGCAGCTTAGCGACAGGGTTATCACCCCTCCACTTT.

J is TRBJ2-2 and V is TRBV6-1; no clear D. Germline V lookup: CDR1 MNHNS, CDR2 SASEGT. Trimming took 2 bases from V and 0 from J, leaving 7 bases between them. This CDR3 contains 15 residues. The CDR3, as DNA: TGTGCCAGCAGTGAACAGCTCGCGAACACCGGGGAGCTGTTTTTT. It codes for CASSEQLANTGELFF.

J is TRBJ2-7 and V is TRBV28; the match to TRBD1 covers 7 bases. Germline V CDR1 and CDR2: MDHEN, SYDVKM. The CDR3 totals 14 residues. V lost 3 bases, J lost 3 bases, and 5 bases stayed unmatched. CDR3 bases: TGTGCCAGCAGTTTGACAGGGAGAAGCTACGAGCAGTACTTC. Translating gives CASSLTGRSYEQYF.

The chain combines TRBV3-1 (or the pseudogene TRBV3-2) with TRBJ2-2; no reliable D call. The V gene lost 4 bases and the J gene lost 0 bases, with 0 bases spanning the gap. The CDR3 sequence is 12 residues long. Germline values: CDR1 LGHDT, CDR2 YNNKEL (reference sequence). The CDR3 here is CASSPNTGELFF. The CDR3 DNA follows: TGTGCCAGCAGCCCGAACACCGGGGAGCTGTTTTTT.

The CDR3 region has the DNA TGTGCCAGCAGACACTCGGACAGGGGCCCTTCCACTGAAGCTTTCTTT. Its translation: CASRHSDRGPSTEAFF. J is TRBJ1-1 and V is TRBV3-1 (or the pseudogene TRBV3-2); 9 bases line up with TRBD1. CDR1 is LGHDT and CDR2 is YNNKEL in the germline V gene (reference sequence). V gave up 6 bases and J gave up 4 bases; unmatched junction bases: 12. There are 16 residues in the CDR3.

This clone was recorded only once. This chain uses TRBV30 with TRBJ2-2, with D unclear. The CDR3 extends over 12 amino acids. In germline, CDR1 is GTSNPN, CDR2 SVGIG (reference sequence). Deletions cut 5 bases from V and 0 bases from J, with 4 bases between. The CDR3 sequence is CAWGTNTGELFF. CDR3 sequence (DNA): TGTGCCTGGGGGACGAACACCGGGGAGCTGTTTTTT.

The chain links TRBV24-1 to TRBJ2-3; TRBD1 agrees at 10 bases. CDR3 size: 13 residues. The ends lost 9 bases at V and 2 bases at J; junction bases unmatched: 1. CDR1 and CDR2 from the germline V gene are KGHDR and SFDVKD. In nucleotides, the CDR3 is TGTGCCACCGACAGGGGGCTCACAGATACGCAGTATTTT. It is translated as CATDRGLTDTQYF.

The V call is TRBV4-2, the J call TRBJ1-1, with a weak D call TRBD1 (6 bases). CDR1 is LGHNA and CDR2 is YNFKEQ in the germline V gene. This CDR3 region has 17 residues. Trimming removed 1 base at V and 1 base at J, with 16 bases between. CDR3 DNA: TGTGCCAGCAGCCAAGCTTTAACAGGGCAGGGGAACACTGAAGCTTTCTTT. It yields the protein CASSQALTGQGNTEAFF.

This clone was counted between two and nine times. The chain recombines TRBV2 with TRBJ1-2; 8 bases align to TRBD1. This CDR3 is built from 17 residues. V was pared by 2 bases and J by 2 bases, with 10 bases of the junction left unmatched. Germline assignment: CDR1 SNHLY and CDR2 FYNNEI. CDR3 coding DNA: TGTGCCAGCAGTGAAAGGGGGGTGGGACAGGCGAACTATGGCTACACCTTC. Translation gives CASSERGVGQANYGYTF.

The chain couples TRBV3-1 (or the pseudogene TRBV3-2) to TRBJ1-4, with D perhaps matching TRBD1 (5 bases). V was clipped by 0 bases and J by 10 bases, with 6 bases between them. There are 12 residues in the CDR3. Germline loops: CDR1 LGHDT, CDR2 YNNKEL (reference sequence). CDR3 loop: CASSQEGGKLFF. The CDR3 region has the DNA TGTGCCAGCAGCCAAGAGGGGGGAAAACTGTTTTTT.

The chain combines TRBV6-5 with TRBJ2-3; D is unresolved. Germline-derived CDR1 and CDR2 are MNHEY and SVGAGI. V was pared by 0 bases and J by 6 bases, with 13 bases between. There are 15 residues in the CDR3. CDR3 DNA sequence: TGTGCCAGCAGTTACTCGATCTCCCCCGGCGATACGCAGTATTTT. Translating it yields CASSYSISPGDTQYF.

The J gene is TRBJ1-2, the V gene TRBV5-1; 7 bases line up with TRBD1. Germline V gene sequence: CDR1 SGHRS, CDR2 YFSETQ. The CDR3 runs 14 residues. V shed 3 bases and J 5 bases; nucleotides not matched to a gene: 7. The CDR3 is CASSSGQSSYGYTF. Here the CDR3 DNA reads TGCGCCAGCAGCTCGGGACAGTCCTCATATGGCTACACCTTC.

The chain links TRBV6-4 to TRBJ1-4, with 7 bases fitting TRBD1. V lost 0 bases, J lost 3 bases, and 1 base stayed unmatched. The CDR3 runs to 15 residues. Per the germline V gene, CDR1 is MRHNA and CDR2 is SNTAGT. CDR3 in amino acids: CASSDSTGANEKLFF. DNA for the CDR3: TGTGCCAGCAGTGACTCAACAGGGGCTAATGAAAAACTGTTTTTT.

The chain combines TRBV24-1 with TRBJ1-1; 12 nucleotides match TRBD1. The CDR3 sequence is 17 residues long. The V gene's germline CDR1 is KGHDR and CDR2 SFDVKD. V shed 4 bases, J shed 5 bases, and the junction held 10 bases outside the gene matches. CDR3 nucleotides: TGTGCCACCAGTGAGCCCCCGGGACAGGGGGCAAAGACTGAAGCTTTCTTT. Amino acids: CATSEPPGQGAKTEAFF.

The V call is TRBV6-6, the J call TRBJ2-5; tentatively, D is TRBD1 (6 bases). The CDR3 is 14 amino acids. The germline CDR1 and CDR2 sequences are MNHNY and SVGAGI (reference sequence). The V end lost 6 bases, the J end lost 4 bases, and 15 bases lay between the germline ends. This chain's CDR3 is CASSHRQERETQYF. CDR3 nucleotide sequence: TGTGCCAGCAGCCACAGACAGGAGAGAGAGACCCAGTACTTC.

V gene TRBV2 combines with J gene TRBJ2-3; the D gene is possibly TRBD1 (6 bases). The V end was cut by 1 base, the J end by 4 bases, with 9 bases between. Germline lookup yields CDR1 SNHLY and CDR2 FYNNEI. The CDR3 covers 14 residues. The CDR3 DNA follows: TGTGCCAGCAGTGAAGATCAGGGGTCAGATACGCAGTATTTT. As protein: CASSEDQGSDTQYF.

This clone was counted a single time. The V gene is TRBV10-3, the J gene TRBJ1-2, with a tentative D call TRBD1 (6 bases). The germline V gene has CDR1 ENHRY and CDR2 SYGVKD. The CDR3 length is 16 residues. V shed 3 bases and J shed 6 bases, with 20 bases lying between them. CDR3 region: CAISDFSRGGKNGYTF. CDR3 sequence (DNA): TGTGCCATCAGTGATTTTTCCAGGGGAGGGAAAAATGGCTACACCTTC.

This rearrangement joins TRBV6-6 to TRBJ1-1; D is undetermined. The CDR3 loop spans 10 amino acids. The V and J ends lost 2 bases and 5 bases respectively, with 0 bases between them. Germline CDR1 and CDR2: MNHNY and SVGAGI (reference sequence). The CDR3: CASSYTEAFF. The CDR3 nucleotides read TGTGCCAGCAGTTACACTGAAGCTTTCTTT.